Listed here are 15 T cell receptor beta chains from one sample, sequenced in a study of memory CD4+ T cells and cytomegalovirus serostatus. The sort gate was single viable CD3+CD4+CD8-CD45RO+ cells for memory CD4+ T cells. Only in-frame clones appear in the TCRdb table, and some are missing; sequencing was by immunoSEQ multiplex PCR. The sample holds 50,000 to 60,000 clones, over 75% seen once. What was sequenced was memory CD4+ T cells from blood. The receptor set was obtained from an adult in good health and CMV-seronegative.

This clone was counted a few times. The rearrangement uses TRBV2 and TRBJ1-5; D remains ambiguous. Germline V gene lookup returns CDR1 SNHLY and CDR2 FYNNEI. Trimming took 4 bases from V and 1 from J, leaving 8 bases between them. This CDR3 contains 14 residues. CDR3 loop: CASSASISNQPQHF. The CDR3 DNA sequence: TGTGCCAGCAGTGCGTCCATCAGCAATCAGCCCCAGCATTTT.

J is TRBJ2-5 and V is TRBV7-2, with D possibly being TRBD1 (6 bases). There are 13 residues in the CDR3. Germline V gene sequence: CDR1 SGHTA, CDR2 FQGNSA. Trimming cost V 5 bases and J 2 bases, with 9 bases left between them. CDR3 amino acids: CASSGQRQETQYF. The CDR3 DNA reads as TGTGCCAGCAGCGGACAGAGACAAGAGACCCAGTACTTC.

The chain is built from TRBV2 and TRBJ2-7; D is perhaps TRBD1 or TRBD2 (6 bases each). V was pared by 10 bases and J by 1 base, with 11 bases between. Per germline, CDR1 SNHLY and CDR2 FYNNEI. This CDR3 has 12 amino acids. CDR3 sequence: CAIKGGSYEQYF. The CDR3 DNA reads TGTGCCATCAAAGGGGGGTCCTACGAGCAGTACTTC.

DNA of the CDR3: TGTGCCAGCAGTATTCAGACAGCCTCAAGGCCCCTCCACTTT. Its protein product is CASSIQTASRPLHF. The chain couples TRBV28 to TRBJ1-6; tentative D call: TRBD1 (5 bases). The germline V gene has CDR1 MDHEN and CDR2 SYDVKM. Trimming cost V 5 bases and J 13 bases, with 18 bases left between them. CDR3 size: 14 residues.

The chain is built from TRBV9 and TRBJ2-2; unclear D gene. CDR1 SGDLS and CDR2 YYNGEE come from the germline V gene. This CDR3 contains 14 residues. V lost 3 bases, J lost 3 bases, and 9 bases lay in between. CDR3 DNA: TGTGCCAGCAGCGCCTCCCCCCACACCGGGGAGCTGTTTTTT. Translating it yields CASSASPHTGELFF.

The gene calls are TRBV5-1 and TRBJ1-2; TRBD1 matches at 10 bases. There are 13 residues in the CDR3. CDR1 is SGHRS and CDR2 is YFSETQ in the germline V gene. The ends lost 4 bases at V and 7 bases at J; junction bases unmatched: 4. CDR3 nucleotide sequence: TGCGCCAGCAGCCAGACAGGGGGCCTTGGCTACACCTTC. Amino acids: CASSQTGGLGYTF.

V gene TRBV28 combines with J gene TRBJ1-5; no clear D gene. The CDR3 sequence is 14 residues long. The V end lost 4 bases, the J end lost 4 bases, and 11 bases lay between the germline ends. From germline, CDR1 is MDHEN and CDR2 SYDVKM. CDR3 sequence (DNA): TGTGCCAGCAGTTGGTTGGACGGAAATCAGCCCCAGCATTTT. Protein product: CASSWLDGNQPQHF.

The rearrangement links TRBV5-4 to TRBJ1-2; perhaps TRBD1 as D (6 bases). This CDR3 has 12 residues. Germline CDR1 reads SGHNT; CDR2 reads YYREEE (reference sequence). The V end was cut by 2 bases, the J end by 6 bases, with 8 bases between. CDR3 nucleotide sequence: TGTGCCAGCAGCTTTACAGGGAATGGCTACACCTTC. Its protein product is CASSFTGNGYTF.

The J gene is TRBJ2-3, the V gene TRBV5-1; 8 nucleotides agree with TRBD1. The CDR3 is 15 amino acids. The germline gives CDR1 SGHRS, CDR2 YFSETQ. J lost 3 bases, V lost 0 bases, and 3 bases had no gene match. The CDR3 protein is CASSLGQGWTDTQYF. For the CDR3, the DNA is TGCGCCAGCAGCTTGGGACAGGGGTGGACAGATACGCAGTATTTT.

The V call is TRBV6-6, the J call TRBJ1-2; 8 bases match TRBD1. V lost 4 bases, J lost 7 bases, and 14 bases stayed unmatched. Germline V gene sequence: CDR1 MNHNY, CDR2 SVGAGI (reference sequence). The CDR3 spans 16 residues. The CDR3 sequence is CASSFGQGADLGGYTF. The CDR3 DNA reads as TGTGCCAGCAGTTTTGGACAGGGAGCTGACCTCGGTGGCTACACCTTC.

CDR3 sequence reads: CASKTTGVETYEQYF. In DNA, the CDR3 is TGTGCCAGCAAAACGACAGGGGTTGAGACCTACGAGCAGTACTTC. The J gene is TRBJ2-7, the V gene TRBV6-1, with TRBD1 matching 8 bases. The CDR3 contains 15 residues. Per the germline V gene, CDR1 is MNHNS and CDR2 is SASEGT. V was pared by 7 bases and J by 2 bases, with 10 bases of the junction left unmatched.

There are a few counts of this clone. The gene calls are TRBV27 and TRBJ1-5; D ambiguous. This CDR3 has 13 amino acids. Germline CDR1 reads MNHEY; CDR2 reads SMNVEV (reference sequence). V lost 3 bases, J lost 0 bases, and 3 bases lay in between. DNA for the CDR3: TGTGCCAGCAGTTTCAATAGCAATCAGCCCCAGCATTTT. Translated: CASSFNSNQPQHF.

This rearrangement joins TRBV7-9 to TRBJ2-1, with D tentatively TRBD2 (6 bases). The CDR3 totals 14 residues. CDR1 is SEHNR, CDR2 FQNEAQ, per germline (reference sequence). The germline V and J ends were trimmed by 6 bases and 0 bases, with 9 bases remaining between them. CDR3 DNA: TGTGCCAGCAGGCTAGCGAGCTCCTACAATGAGCAGTTCTTC. It specifies CASRLASSYNEQFF. The full variable domain, completed using reference TRBV7-9 and TRBJ2-1, is DTGVSQNPRHKITKRGQNVTFRCDPISEHNRLYWYRQTLGQGPEFLTYFQNEAQLEKSRLLSDRFSAERPKGSFSTLEIQRTEQGDSAMYLCASRLASSYNEQFFGPGTRLTVL.

This sequence joins TRBV18 and TRBJ2-1; possible D gene TRBD1, 6 bases. The V and J ends lost 1 base and 9 bases respectively, with 10 bases between them. In germline, CDR1 is KGHSH, CDR2 LQKENI. CDR3 length: 13 residues. CDR3 nucleotides: TGTGCCAGCTCACCACGACAGGACGGTGAGCAGTTCTTC. It yields the protein CASSPRQDGEQFF.

The rearrangement joins TRBV30 to TRBJ1-2; the D is unclear. The V and J ends lost 1 base and 4 bases respectively, with 16 bases between them. The CDR3 consists of 15 residues. Germline V gene data show CDR1 as GTSNPN and CDR2 as SVGIG (reference sequence). The CDR3 reads CAWSGSETGSYGYTF. CDR3 bases: TGTGCCTGGAGTGGTTCAGAGACTGGCAGCTATGGCTACACCTTC.